This T cell receptor beta chain comes out of a study of T cells in Graves' hyperthyroidism and ophthalmopathy (dated by TCRdb to between 2018 and 2021). Describing the broader study: Peripheral blood samples were taken at the time of initial diagnosis, prior to any treatment. Once sampling was done, hyperthyroidism patients were given methimazole at a starting dose of 30 mg daily, whereas ophthalmopathy patients were given high-dose intravenous methylprednisolone. Prospective prediction of ophthalmopathy was tested in an independent validation cohort consisting of 18 to 20 hyperthyroidism patients and more than 15 patients who later progressed to ophthalmopathy. Thyroid tissue and blood T-cell repertoires from about 6 Graves' hyperthyroidism patients were also compared in the study. The 100 discovery patients were randomly divided into training and test sets at a 7:3 ratio. To identify distinguishing TCR V-J signatures, a discovery cohort of 90 to 100 patients was used, comprising 40 to 45 with Graves' ophthalmopathy and around 60 with stable Graves' hyperthyroidism. TCR Vbeta CDR3 sequencing of some 140 peripheral blood samples (under 45 ophthalmopathy, over 70 hyperthyroidism and roughly 17 progressor patients) is reported in the paper. What the research found in general, with its limitations: No statistical method was used to set the sample size in advance, and investigators knew the group allocation. A model built on a 13 V-J signature distinguished ophthalmopathy from stable hyperthyroidism, reaching roughly 88% sensitivity and 81.08% specificity in cross-validation and 80%/75% in testing. In validation, the model predicted progression to ophthalmopathy a median of around six months before onset, with roughly 70% sensitivity and nearly 75% specificity. Blood samples also contained most of the expanded thyroid clonotypes (frequency above 0.001), which suggests that blood repertoires may reflect thyroid immune responses.

This clonotype has a count of ten or more. Its target antigen remains unknown. No base qualities exist here, and no much larger clone lies one base off it. In the ophthalmopathy patients, disease was moderately to severely active, with a Clinical Activity Score of 3 or more, a NOSPECS grade of 4 or more, and a duration of less than 3 months. The study excluded patients with uncontrolled infections, other autoimmune diseases, pregnancy or lactation. Diagnoses were established on the basis of clinical symptoms, serum thyroxine and TRAb, thyroid ultrasound, and orbital computed tomography. PBMCs were isolated from about 10 ml of fresh peripheral blood by Ficoll-Paque density gradient centrifugation. Trizol reagent was used to extract total RNA, and RNA quality was then checked on an Agilent 2100 Bioanalyzer. V and J are truncated by 1 base and 0 bases respectively, leaving an intervening sequence of 9 bases. From its cysteine to its phenylalanine, the CDR3 spans 15 amino acids. The sequence is cut down to CDR3 DNA, 45 bases in frame from base 1. Sequences MNHNS (CDR1) and SASEGT (CDR2) are obtained from the germline V gene.

Amplification of TCR beta CDR3 regions was carried out from RNA transcripts. The first round of RT-PCR for the TCR CDR3 was performed with the HTBI primer set and the Qiagen OneStep RT-PCR kit. Libraries were constructed in a second round of multiplex PCR, after which size selection and purification were performed. Paired-end sequencing of the libraries was performed with 100 bp reads on an Illumina HiSeq2000. Processing in the source paper ran as follows. SOAPnuke was used to process the raw data, removing reads that contained adapters or uncalled bases, had a mean Phred below 15, or lacked an exact match to the constant primer or identifier. High-quality paired reads were merged using COPE v1.2.5, and each unique nucleotide sequence was defined as a clonotype. Clonotypes were aligned to IMGT TRBV, TRBD and TRBJ reference segments using MiTCR v1.1. The analysis included only V-J combinations with a frequency above 0.0001, which together covered 99% to 99.2% of the repertoires. The TCS score was defined as F50 (clonal expansion) divided by E x V (chaos), with BLOSUM62-based TCRdist calculated between CDR3 peptides within each V-J. Welch's t-statistics and random forest reduced just over 500 V-J features to 10 to 15, which were used in a naive Bayes classifier (R e1071). TCRdb itself trimmed the public reads at Q25 with fastp, ran MiXCR and retained productive beta chains. All rows with the same CDR3 protein become a single entry with the most common DNA and genes. The V and J calls reflect TCRdb's pipeline rather than the authors' work. The table for this sample lists 530,000 or so distinct CDR3 sequences; around a quarter of them were counted only once. 11% of the sample comes from the top ten.

The chain uses TRBV6-1 and TRBJ1-1, with the D gene uncertain. The material sequenced was blood. The TCR originated in a woman aged 25 to 39 with Graves' ophthalmopathy. In nucleotide form, the sequence is TGTGCCAGCAGTGAAGATCGGGTAATGAACACTGAAGCTTTCTTT. Its amino acids are CASSEDRVMNTEAFF.